This T cell receptor beta chain was recovered during a study of cytomegalovirus exposure and HLA in healthy donors. Findings of the study overall: Most TCRs appeared rarely, but some public TCRs recurred in many donors. The study put around 180 TCR beta chains on its list as cytomegalovirus-associated. HLA allele associations emerged for some 16,000 TCR beta sequences in a later analysis, at 0.05 false discovery rate.

Despite likely unrecorded immune exposures, the donors were nominally healthy at the time of sampling. Trimming at V came to 3 bases and at J to 6 bases, leaving 5 bases not matched to a gene. Germline values: CDR1 MGHDK, CDR2 SYGVNS. This CDR3 is 14 amino acids long. Primers included in the PCR were 60 Vbeta and 13 Jbeta primers. Clones were sequenced by immunoSEQ multiplex PCR, and TCRdb holds only the in-frame ones, with some missing. The data hold approximately 70,000 clones, with roughly 74% observed a single time. This clone has only a few counts. Its target is not known. The rearrangement joins TRBV25-1 to TRBJ1-2; 9 positions match TRBD1. Sequencing used PBMCs. This TCR was sampled from a woman aged 55-70 years in good health and CMV-seropositive. This CDR3 is CASSDWTGAHGYTF. The CDR3 DNA reads as TGTGCCAGCAGTGATTGGACAGGGGCTCATGGCTACACCTTC.